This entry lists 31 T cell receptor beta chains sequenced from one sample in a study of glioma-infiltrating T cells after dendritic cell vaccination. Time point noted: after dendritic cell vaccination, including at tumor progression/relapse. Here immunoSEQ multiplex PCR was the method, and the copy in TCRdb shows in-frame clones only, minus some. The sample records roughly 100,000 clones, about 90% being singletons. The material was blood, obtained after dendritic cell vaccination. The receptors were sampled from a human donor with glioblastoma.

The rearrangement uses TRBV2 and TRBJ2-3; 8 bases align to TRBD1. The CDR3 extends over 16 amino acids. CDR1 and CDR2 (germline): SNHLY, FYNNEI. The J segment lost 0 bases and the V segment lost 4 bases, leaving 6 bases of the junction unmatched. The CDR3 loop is CASSVYRGISTDTQYF. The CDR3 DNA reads TGTGCCAGCAGTGTATACAGGGGGATTAGCACAGATACGCAGTATTTT.

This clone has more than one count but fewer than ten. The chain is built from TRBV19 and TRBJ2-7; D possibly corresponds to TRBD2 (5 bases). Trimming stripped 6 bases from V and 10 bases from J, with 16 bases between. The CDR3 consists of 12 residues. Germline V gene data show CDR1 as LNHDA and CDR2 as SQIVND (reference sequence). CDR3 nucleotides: TGTGCCAGTAGCCTAAGGACTGGGAATCAGTACTTC. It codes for CASSLRTGNQYF.

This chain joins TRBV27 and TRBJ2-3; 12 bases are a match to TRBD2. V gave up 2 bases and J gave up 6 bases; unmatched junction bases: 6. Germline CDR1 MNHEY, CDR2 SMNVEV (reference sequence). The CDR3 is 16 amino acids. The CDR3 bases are TGTGCCAGCAGTTTAAGGGCTAGCGGGAGGGGGGATACGCAGTATTTT. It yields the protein CASSLRASGRGDTQYF.

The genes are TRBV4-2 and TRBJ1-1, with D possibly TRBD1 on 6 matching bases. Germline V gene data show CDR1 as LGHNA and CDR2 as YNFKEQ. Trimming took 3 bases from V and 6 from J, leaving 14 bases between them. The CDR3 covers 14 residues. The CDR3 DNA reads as TGTGCCAGCAGCCACCAGACAGGAGGCCCTGAAGCTTTCTTT. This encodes CASSHQTGGPEAFF.

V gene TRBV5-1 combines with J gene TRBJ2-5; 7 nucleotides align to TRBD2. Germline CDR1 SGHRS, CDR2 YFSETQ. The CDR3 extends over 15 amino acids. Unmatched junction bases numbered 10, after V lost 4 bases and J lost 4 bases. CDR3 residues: CASSPSGGMAETQYF. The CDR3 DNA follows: TGCGCCAGCAGCCCCTCGGGGGGAATGGCAGAGACCCAGTACTTC.

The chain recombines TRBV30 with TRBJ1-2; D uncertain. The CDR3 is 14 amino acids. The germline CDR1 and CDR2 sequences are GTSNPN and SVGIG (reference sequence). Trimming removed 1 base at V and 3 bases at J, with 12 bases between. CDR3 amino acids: CAWSAPRGDYGYTF. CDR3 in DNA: TGTGCCTGGAGTGCCCCCCGGGGTGACTATGGCTACACCTTC.

CDR3 protein: CASSQGQGSGNTIYF. Here the CDR3 DNA reads TGCGCCAGCAGCCAGGGACAGGGCTCTGGAAACACCATATATTTT. V is TRBV5-1 and J is TRBJ1-3; 9 bases are shared with TRBD1. V shed 4 bases and J 0 bases; nucleotides not matched to a gene: 2. The CDR3 consists of 15 residues. CDR1 is SGHRS, CDR2 YFSETQ, per germline.

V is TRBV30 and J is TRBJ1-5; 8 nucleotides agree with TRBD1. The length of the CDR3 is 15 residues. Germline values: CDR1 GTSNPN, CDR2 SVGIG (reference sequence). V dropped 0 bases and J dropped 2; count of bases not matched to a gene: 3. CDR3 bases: TGTGCCTGGAGTGTCTTGGGACAGGGCAATCAGCCCCAGCATTTT. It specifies CAWSVLGQGNQPQHF. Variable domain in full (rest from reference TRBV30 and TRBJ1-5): SQTIHQWPATLVQPVGSPLSLECTVEGTSNPNLYWYRQAAGRGLQLLFYSVGIGQISSEVPQNLSASRPQDRQFILSSKKLLLSDSGFYLCAWSVLGQGNQPQHFGDGTRLSIL.

The CDR3 DNA sequence: TGTGCCAGCACCGCCCTCGGCGGGAGCCTCTACAATGAGCAGTTCTTC. Amino acid sequence: CASTALGGSLYNEQFF. This chain joins TRBV11-3 and TRBJ2-1; TRBD2 agrees at 7 bases. Germline CDR1 reads SGHNT; CDR2 reads YENEEA. The CDR3 spans 16 residues. J gave up 3 bases and V 7 bases, and 12 bases lay outside the gene matches.

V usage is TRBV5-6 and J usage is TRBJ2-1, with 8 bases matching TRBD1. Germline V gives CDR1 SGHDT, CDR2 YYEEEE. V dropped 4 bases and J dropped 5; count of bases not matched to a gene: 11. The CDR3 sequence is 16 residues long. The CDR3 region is CASSRQGPRPDNEQFF. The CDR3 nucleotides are TGTGCCAGCAGCCGACAGGGGCCTCGACCGGACAATGAGCAGTTCTTC.

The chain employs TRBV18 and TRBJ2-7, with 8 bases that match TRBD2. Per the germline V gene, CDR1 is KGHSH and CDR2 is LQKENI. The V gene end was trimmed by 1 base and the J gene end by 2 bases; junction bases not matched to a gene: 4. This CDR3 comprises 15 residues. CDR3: CASSPQAGGAYEQYF. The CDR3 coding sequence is TGTGCCAGCTCACCACAGGCGGGGGGCGCCTACGAGCAGTACTTC.

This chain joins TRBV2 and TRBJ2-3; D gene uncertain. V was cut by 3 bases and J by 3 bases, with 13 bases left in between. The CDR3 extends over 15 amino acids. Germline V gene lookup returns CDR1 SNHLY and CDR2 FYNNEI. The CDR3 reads CASSEPPVGTDTQYF. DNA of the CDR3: TGTGCCAGCAGTGAGCCCCCGGTCGGGACAGATACGCAGTATTTT. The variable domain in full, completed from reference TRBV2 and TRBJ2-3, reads EPEVTQTPSHQVTQMGQEVILRCVPISNHLYFYWYRQILGQKVEFLVSFYNNEISEKSEIFDDQFSVERPDGSNFTLKIRSTKLEDSAMYFCASSEPPVGTDTQYFGPGTRLTVL.

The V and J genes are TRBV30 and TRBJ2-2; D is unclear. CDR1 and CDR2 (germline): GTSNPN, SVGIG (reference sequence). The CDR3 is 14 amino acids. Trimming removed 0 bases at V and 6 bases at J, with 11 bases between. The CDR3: CAWSVMGSSGELFF. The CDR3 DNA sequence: TGTGCCTGGAGTGTCATGGGCAGTTCCGGGGAGCTGTTTTTT. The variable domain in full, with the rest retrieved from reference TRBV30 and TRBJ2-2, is SQTIHQWPATLVQPVGSPLSLECTVEGTSNPNLYWYRQAAGRGLQLLFYSVGIGQISSEVPQNLSASRPQDRQFILSSKKLLLSDSGFYLCAWSVMGSSGELFFGEGSRLTVL.

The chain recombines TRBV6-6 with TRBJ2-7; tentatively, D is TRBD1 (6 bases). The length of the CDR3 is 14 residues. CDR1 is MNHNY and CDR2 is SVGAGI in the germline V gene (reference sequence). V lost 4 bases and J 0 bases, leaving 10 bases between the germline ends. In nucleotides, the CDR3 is TGTGCCAGCAGTTCCGGGACAACCTCCTACGAGCAGTACTTC. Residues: CASSSGTTSYEQYF.

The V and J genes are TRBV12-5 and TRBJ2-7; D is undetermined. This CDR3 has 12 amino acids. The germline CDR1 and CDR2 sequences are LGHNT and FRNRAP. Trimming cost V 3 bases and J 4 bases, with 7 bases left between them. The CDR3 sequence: CASGLSVYEQYF. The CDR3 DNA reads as TGTGCTAGTGGTTTATCAGTTTACGAGCAGTACTTC.

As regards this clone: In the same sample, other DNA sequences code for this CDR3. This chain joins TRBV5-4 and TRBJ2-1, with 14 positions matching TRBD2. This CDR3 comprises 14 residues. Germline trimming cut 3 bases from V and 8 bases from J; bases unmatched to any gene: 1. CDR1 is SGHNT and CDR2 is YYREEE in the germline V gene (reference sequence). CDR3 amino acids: CASSSGLAGDEQFF. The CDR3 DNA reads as TGTGCCAGCAGCTCGGGACTAGCGGGAGATGAGCAGTTCTTC.

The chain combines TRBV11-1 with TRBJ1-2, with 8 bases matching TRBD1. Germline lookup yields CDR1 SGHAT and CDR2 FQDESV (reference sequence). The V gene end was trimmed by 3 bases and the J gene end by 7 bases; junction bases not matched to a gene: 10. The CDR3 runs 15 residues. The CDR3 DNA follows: TGTGCCAGCAGCTTCGGCAGGGGGCAGGGCATTGGCTACACCTTC. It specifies CASSFGRGQGIGYTF.

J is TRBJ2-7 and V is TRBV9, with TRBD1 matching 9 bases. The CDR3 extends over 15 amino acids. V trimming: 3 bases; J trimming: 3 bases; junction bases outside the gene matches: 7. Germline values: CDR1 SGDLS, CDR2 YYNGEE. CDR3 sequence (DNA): TGTGCCAGCAGCGCAGGACAGGGGTACTTCTACGAGCAGTACTTC. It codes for CASSAGQGYFYEQYF. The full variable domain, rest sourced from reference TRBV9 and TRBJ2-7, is DSGVTQTPKHLITATGQRVTLRCSPRSGDLSVYWYQQSLDQGLQFLIQYYNGEERAKGNILERFSAQQFPDLHSELNLSSLELGDSALYFCASSAGQGYFYEQYFGPGTRLTVT.

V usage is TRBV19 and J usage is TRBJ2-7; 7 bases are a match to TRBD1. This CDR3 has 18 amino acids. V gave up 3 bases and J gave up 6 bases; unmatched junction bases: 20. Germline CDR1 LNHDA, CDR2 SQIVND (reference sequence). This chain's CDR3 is CASSMRGRGGTPRGEQYF. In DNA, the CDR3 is TGTGCCAGTAGTATGAGGGGAAGAGGGGGCACCCCACGGGGCGAGCAGTACTTC.

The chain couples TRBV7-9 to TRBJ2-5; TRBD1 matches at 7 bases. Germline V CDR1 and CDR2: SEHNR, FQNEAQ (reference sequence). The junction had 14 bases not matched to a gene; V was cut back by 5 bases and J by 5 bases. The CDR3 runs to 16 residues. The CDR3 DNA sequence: TGTGCCAGCAGCACACGCCGCGACAGGGTTGGGGAGACCCAGTACTTC. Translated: CASSTRRDRVGETQYF.

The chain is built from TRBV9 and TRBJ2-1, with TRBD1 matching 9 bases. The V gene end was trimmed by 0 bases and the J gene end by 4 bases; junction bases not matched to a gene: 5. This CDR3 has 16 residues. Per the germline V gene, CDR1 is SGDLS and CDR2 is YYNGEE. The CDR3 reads CASSVEFGQGYNEQFF. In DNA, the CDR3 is TGTGCCAGCAGCGTAGAGTTTGGACAGGGGTACAATGAGCAGTTCTTC.

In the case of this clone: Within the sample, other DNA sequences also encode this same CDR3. The CDR3 sequence is CASSAGDRDYNSPLHF. In DNA form, the CDR3 reads TGTGCCAGCAGCGCGGGGGACAGGGATTATAATTCACCCCTCCACTTT. The chain carries TRBV9 and TRBJ1-6, with TRBD1 matching over 9 bases. Germline V lookup: CDR1 SGDLS, CDR2 YYNGEE. This CDR3 has 16 amino acids. V lost 3 bases to trimming and J lost 4 bases; unmatched junction nucleotides: 5. The whole variable domain, filled in from reference TRBV9 and TRBJ1-6, reads DSGVTQTPKHLITATGQRVTLRCSPRSGDLSVYWYQQSLDQGLQFLIQYYNGEERAKGNILERFSAQQFPDLHSELNLSSLELGDSALYFCASSAGDRDYNSPLHFGNGTRLTVT.

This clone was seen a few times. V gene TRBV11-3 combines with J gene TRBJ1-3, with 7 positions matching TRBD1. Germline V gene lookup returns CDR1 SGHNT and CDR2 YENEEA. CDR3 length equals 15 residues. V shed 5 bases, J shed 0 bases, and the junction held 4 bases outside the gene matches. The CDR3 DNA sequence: TGTGCCAGCAGCGGGGACAGCTTCTCTGGAAACACCATATATTTT. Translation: CASSGDSFSGNTIYF.

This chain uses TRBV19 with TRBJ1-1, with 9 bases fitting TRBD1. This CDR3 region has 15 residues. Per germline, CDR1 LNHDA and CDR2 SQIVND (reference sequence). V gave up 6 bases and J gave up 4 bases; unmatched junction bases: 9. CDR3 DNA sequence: TGTGCCAGTAGGGCTGAACAGGGGGCGAGCACTGAAGCTTTCTTT. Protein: CASRAEQGASTEAFF.

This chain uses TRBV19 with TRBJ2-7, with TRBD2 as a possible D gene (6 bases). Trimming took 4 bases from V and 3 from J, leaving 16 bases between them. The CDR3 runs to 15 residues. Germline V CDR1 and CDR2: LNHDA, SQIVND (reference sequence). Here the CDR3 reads CASSRAGWTDYEQYF. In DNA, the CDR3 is TGTGCCAGTAGTAGGGCGGGGTGGACGGACTACGAGCAGTACTTC.

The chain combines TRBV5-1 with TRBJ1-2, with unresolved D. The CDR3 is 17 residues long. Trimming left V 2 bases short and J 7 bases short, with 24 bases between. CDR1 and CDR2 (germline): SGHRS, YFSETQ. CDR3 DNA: TGCGCCAGCAGCTTCGGGTCTGGACTGACCCCAGGTGGTGGCTACACCTTC. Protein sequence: CASSFGSGLTPGGGYTF.

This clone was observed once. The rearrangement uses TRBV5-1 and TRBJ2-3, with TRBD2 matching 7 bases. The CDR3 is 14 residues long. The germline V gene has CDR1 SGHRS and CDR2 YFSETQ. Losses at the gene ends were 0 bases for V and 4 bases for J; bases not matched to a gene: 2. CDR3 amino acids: CASSLGGGPDTQYF. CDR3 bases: TGCGCCAGCAGCTTGGGGGGGGGACCAGATACGCAGTATTTT.

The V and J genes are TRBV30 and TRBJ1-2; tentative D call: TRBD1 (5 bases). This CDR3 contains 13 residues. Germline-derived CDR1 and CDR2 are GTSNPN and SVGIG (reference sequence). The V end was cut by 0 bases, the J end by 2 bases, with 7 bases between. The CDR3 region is CAWSVKGNYGYTF. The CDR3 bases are TGTGCCTGGAGTGTAAAGGGGAACTATGGCTACACCTTC.

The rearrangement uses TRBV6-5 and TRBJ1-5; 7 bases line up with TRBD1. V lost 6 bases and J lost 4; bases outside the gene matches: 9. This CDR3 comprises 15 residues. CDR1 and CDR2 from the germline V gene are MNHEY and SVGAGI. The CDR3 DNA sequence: TGTGCCAGCAGACAAAGACAGGGAATAAATCAGCCCCAGCATTTT. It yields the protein CASRQRQGINQPQHF.

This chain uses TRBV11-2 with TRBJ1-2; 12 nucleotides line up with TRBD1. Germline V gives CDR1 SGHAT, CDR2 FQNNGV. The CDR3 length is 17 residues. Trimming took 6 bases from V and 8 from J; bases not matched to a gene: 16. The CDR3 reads CASRLAPRGQGARGYTF. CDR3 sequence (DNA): TGTGCCAGCAGACTAGCCCCTAGGGGACAGGGGGCGCGGGGCTACACCTTC.

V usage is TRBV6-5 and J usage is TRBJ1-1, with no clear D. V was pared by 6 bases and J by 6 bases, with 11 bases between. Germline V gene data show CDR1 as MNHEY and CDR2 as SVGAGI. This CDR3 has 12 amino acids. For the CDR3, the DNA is TGTGCCAGCAGGACGGGGTTCGCTGAAGCTTTCTTT. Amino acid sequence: CASRTGFAEAFF.